This T cell receptor (beta chain) was recorded in a study of blood T cell repertoires in COVID-19. Produced via immunoSEQ multiplex PCR; TCRdb's table is partial and in-frame only. The sample lists 200,000 to 250,000 clones, approximately 80% occurring once. CDR1 and CDR2 (germline): SEHNR, FQNEAQ (reference sequence). This CDR3 has 15 amino acids. V lost 5 bases to trimming and J lost 3 bases, with 16 bases between them. The rearrangement links TRBV7-9 to TRBJ1-1; tentatively, D is TRBD1 (6 bases). Sequenced input: PBMCs or T cells enriched from blood (not recorded which). The sequence was collected from a man in his sixties who had recovered from COVID-19. The CDR3 loop reads CASSPWTAEDTEAFF. CDR3 DNA: TGTGCCAGCAGCCCGTGGACAGCTGAAGACACTGAAGCTTTCTTT.